This is a list of T cell receptor beta chains from one sample in a study of shared clonotypes between healthy human individuals. Clones were read by immunoSEQ multiplex PCR, and TCRdb kept only the in-frame ones, dropping some. The sample has 2 million or so clones, about 95% seen once; the top ten hold 0.1% to 0.15%. Sample: naive CD4+ T cells sorted from blood. Receptor source: a man between 18 and 29 years old in good health. The CDR3 runs from the conserved cysteine through the conserved F or W. Each record gives: D gene, V gene, J gene, clone size, CDR3 protein, CDR3 DNA. The D gene is left open where the match is weak. Not all rows give a size; the values are once, few, many and, for expanded clones, a class.

D: .
V: TRBV29-1
J: TRBJ2-1
size: .
CDR3: CSVVPPGEVRQFF
DNA: TGCAGCGTTGTACCCCCAGGGGAAGTAAGGCAGTTCTTC

D: TRBD2
V: TRBV2
J: TRBJ2-7
size: .
CDR3: CASSEPSSGSNYEQYF
DNA: TGTGCCAGCAGTGAACCATCTAGCGGGAGTAACTACGAGCAGTACTTC

D: .
V: TRBV14
J: TRBJ2-7
size: .
CDR3: CASSQWHEQYF
DNA: TGTGCCAGCAGCCAATGGCACGAGCAGTACTTC

D: .
V: TRBV14
J: TRBJ1-2
size: .
CDR3: CASSLTRAGDGYTF
DNA: TGTGCCAGCAGCCTGACGAGGGCAGGGGATGGCTACACCTTC

D: .
V: TRBV6-1
J: TRBJ1-5
size: .
CDR3: CASRGGQPQHF
DNA: TGTGCCAGCAGGGGGGGTCAGCCCCAGCATTTT

D: .
V: TRBV30
J: TRBJ1-5
size: .
CDR3: CAWSYSADQPQHF
DNA: TGTGCCTGGAGTTATTCAGCCGATCAGCCCCAGCATTTT

D: .
V: TRBV28
J: TRBJ1-5
size: .
CDR3: CASRMRQGPNQPQHF
DNA: TGTGCCAGCAGGATGAGGCAGGGACCCAATCAGCCCCAGCATTTT

D: TRBD1
V: TRBV28
J: TRBJ1-5
size: once
CDR3: CASSFRTGGNSNQPQHF
DNA: TGTGCCAGCAGTTTCCGGACAGGGGGCAATAGCAATCAGCCCCAGCATTTT

D: .
V: TRBV7-9
J: TRBJ1-1
size: .
CDR3: CASSPPGTVLNTEAFF
DNA: TGTGCCAGCAGCCCTCCTGGTACGGTTCTGAACACTGAAGCTTTCTTT

D: .
V: TRBV30
J: TRBJ1-6
size: .
CDR3: CAWSSGSDNSPLHF
DNA: TGTGCCTGGAGCTCGGGTAGCGATAATTCACCCCTCCACTTT

D: .
V: TRBV6-6
J: TRBJ1-1
size: .
CDR3: CASSSSDRGAFF
DNA: .

D: TRBD2
V: TRBV7-9
J: TRBJ2-3
size: .
CDR3: CASSLRGDPGTTVTDTQYF
DNA: TGTGCCAGCAGCTTGCGGGGGGATCCCGGGACTACCGTCACAGATACGCAGTATTTT

D: TRBD1
V: TRBV15
J: TRBJ2-7
size: .
CDR3: CATSTKARGQGRVVVEQYF
DNA: TGTGCCACCAGCACCAAGGCTCGAGGACAGGGGCGCGTTGTGGTCGAGCAGTACTTC

D: .
V: TRBV6-5
J: TRBJ1-1
size: .
CDR3: CASGRGGVTEAFF
DNA: TGTGCCAGCGGTCGCGGGGGCGTCACTGAAGCTTTCTTT

D: TRBD2
V: TRBV5-4
J: TRBJ2-3
size: .
CDR3: CASSLAAGITDTQYF
DNA: TGTGCCAGCAGCTTGGCAGCGGGAATTACAGATACGCAGTATTTT

D: .
V: TRBV5-6
J: TRBJ2-1
size: .
CDR3: CASSWGTYNEQFF
DNA: TGTGCCAGCAGCTGGGGGACCTACAATGAGCAGTTCTTC

D: .
V: TRBV18
J: TRBJ2-3
size: .
CDR3: CASSPVTGTSTDTQYF
DNA: TGTGCCAGCTCACCAGTCACAGGGACTAGCACAGATACGCAGTATTTT

D: TRBD1
V: TRBV4-3
J: TRBJ1-4
size: .
CDR3: CASSQRPGQGSSNEKLFF
DNA: TGCGCCAGCAGCCAGAGACCGGGACAGGGCTCAAGTAATGAAAAACTGTTTTTT

D: TRBD1
V: TRBV6-1
J: TRBJ1-4
size: .
CDR3: CASSEVGQGHEKLFF
DNA: TGTGCCAGCAGTGAAGTGGGACAGGGACATGAAAAACTGTTTTTT

D: .
V: TRBV11-2
J: TRBJ2-1
size: once
CDR3: CASSLGGSSYNEQFF
DNA: TGTGCCAGCAGCTTAGGGGGTAGCTCCTACAATGAGCAGTTCTTC

D: .
V: TRBV10-2
J: TRBJ1-4
size: .
CDR3: CASSSGVNEKLFF
DNA: TGCGCCAGCAGTAGCGGAGTTAATGAAAAACTGTTTTTT

D: TRBD2
V: TRBV18
J: TRBJ2-7
size: .
CDR3: CASSPIAGGSYEQYF
DNA: TGTGCCAGCTCACCAATAGCGGGAGGTTCCTACGAGCAGTACTTC

D: .
V: TRBV30
J: TRBJ2-5
size: .
CDR3: CAWSADSDQTQYF
DNA: TGTGCCTGGAGTGCCGACAGTGATCAGACCCAGTACTTC

D: TRBD1
V: TRBV6-1
J: TRBJ1-2
size: .
CDR3: CASSEADRVATNYGYTF
DNA: TGTGCCAGCAGTGAAGCAGACAGGGTTGCAACTAACTATGGCTACACCTTC

D: .
V: TRBV10-1
J: TRBJ1-1
size: .
CDR3: CASSDPGATNTEAFF
DNA: TGCGCCAGCAGTGATCCGGGGGCAACGAACACTGAAGCTTTCTTT

D: TRBD1
V: TRBV7-9
J: TRBJ1-6
size: few
CDR3: CASSLGARGDSPLHF
DNA: TGTGCCAGCAGCTTAGGGGCCAGGGGGGATTCACCCCTCCACTTT

D: .
V: TRBV4-1
J: TRBJ2-7
size: .
CDR3: CASSQENVGRGEQYF
DNA: TGCGCCAGCAGCCAAGAGAATGTAGGGCGAGGCGAGCAGTACTTC

D: .
V: TRBV9
J: TRBJ2-5
size: .
CDR3: CASSIERETQYF
DNA: TGTGCCAGCAGCATTGAGCGGGAGACCCAGTACTTC

D: TRBD1
V: TRBV9
J: TRBJ2-5
size: once
CDR3: CASSDPWTGQETQYF
DNA: TGTGCCAGCAGCGACCCTTGGACAGGGCAAGAGACCCAGTACTTC

D: .
V: TRBV5-1
J: TRBJ2-5
size: .
CDR3: CASSLGTGTATQETQYF
DNA: TGCGCCAGCAGCTTGGGTACCGGGACGGCCACTCAAGAGACCCAGTACTTC

D: TRBD2
V: TRBV5-1
J: TRBJ2-5
size: .
CDR3: CASSLSRGGRETQYF
DNA: TGCGCCAGCAGCTTGTCGCGGGGGGGTAGAGAGACCCAGTACTTC

D: .
V: TRBV7-2
J: TRBJ2-5
size: .
CDR3: CASSPLGVQETQYF
DNA: TGTGCCAGCAGTCCGCTCGGGGTTCAGGAGACCCAGTACTTC

D: TRBD1
V: TRBV27
J: TRBJ2-4
size: .
CDR3: CASSPDPDRGQNIQYF
DNA: TGTGCCAGCAGTCCAGACCCGGACAGGGGGCAAAACATTCAGTACTTC

D: TRBD1
V: TRBV2
J: TRBJ1-1
size: .
CDR3: CASSTRTGGGGTEAFF
DNA: TGTGCCAGCAGTACCCGGACAGGGGGCGGTGGCACTGAAGCTTTCTTT

D: .
V: TRBV18
J: TRBJ2-7
size: .
CDR3: CASSPMPTYEQYF
DNA: TGTGCCAGCTCACCAATGCCCACCTACGAGCAGTACTTC

D: .
V: TRBV2
J: TRBJ1-4
size: .
CDR3: CASHRRSREKLFF
DNA: TGTGCCAGCCATCGAAGGTCTCGTGAAAAACTGTTTTTT

D: .
V: TRBV25-1
J: TRBJ1-1
size: few
CDR3: CASSAPRGMNTEAFF
DNA: TGTGCCAGCAGTGCCCCGCGGGGAATGAACACTGAAGCTTTCTTT

D: .
V: TRBV6-5
J: TRBJ1-1
size: once
CDR3: CASRLQGNTEAFF
DNA: TGTGCCAGCAGATTACAGGGGAACACTGAAGCTTTCTTT

D: .
V: TRBV30
J: TRBJ2-7
size: .
CDR3: CAWSVTAYEQYF
DNA: TGTGCCTGGAGTGTTACGGCTTACGAGCAGTACTTC

D: TRBD1
V: TRBV9
J: TRBJ2-1
size: .
CDR3: CASSVAIGQEHGNEQFF
DNA: TGTGCCAGCAGCGTAGCAATAGGACAGGAACACGGAAATGAGCAGTTCTTC

D: TRBD1
V: TRBV5-1
J: TRBJ2-1
size: .
CDR3: CASSSGQGIYNEQFF
DNA: TGCGCCAGCAGCTCGGGACAGGGAATATACAATGAGCAGTTCTTC